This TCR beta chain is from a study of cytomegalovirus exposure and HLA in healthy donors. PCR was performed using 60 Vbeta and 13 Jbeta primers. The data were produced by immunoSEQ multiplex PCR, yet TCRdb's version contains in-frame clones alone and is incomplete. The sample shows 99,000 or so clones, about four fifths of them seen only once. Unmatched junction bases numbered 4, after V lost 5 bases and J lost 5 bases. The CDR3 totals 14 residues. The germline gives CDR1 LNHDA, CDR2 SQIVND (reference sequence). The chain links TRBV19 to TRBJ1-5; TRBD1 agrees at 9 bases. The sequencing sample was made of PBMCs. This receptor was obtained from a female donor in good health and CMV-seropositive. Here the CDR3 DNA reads TGTGCCAGTAGTCCCCGGACAGGGGATCAGCCCCAGCATTTT. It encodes CASSPRTGDQPQHF.